This TCR beta chain appears in the sequencing data of a study of blood T cells in healthy people across ages. Study in general: Template switching picked up about one barcoded beta molecule for each two T cells.

The extraction recovered at least 5.5 micrograms of total RNA per sample. The CDR3 runs 13 residues. With 5 bases clipped from V and 3 bases from J, the junction kept 3 bases outside the gene matches. Looked up from germline, CDR1 is PRHDT and CDR2 is FYEKMQ (reference sequence). The second PCR ran roughly 6 to 12 cycles with a sample-barcoded 5' primer and J-beta primers. A template-switch adaptor that had 12 random nucleotides put a tag on each cDNA molecule. Each CDR3 protein gets one entry after TCRdb re-called the 5' RACE reads with MiXCR. The sample records roughly 1.4 million distinct CDR3 sequences, around 59% being singletons.

The receptor was isolated from a man aged 18 to 30 in good health. The chain employs TRBV13 and TRBJ2-5, with TRBD1 identical over 7 bases. The sequenced sample was blood. CDR3 bases: TGTGCCAGCAGCCAGGGACAGAAAGAGACCCAGTACTTC. Translating it yields CASSQGQKETQYF.